Shown below are 8 T cell receptor beta chains from a single sample sequenced in a study of blood T cells in healthy people across ages. A second roughly 6 to 11 cycle PCR used barcoded and J-beta primers. One entry per CDR3 protein results from TCRdb running MiXCR on the 5' RACE reads. This table has approximately 680,000 distinct CDR3 sequences, around 32% appearing once. Sequences were obtained from blood. Receptors were obtained from a woman over 75 in good health.

This clonotype was recorded at least ten times. This chain connects TRBV7-9 to TRBJ2-7; TRBD1 is a possible D gene (5 bases). This CDR3 contains 15 residues. Trimming pared 6 bases from V and 3 bases from J, leaving 18 bases between. Per the germline V gene, CDR1 is SEHNR and CDR2 is FQNEAQ (reference sequence). CDR3 nucleotide sequence: TGTGCCAGCAGTCTTCAGGGCAGGACAAACTACGAGCAGTACTTC. It specifies CASSLQGRTNYEQYF.

To note about this clonotype: The junction departs from germline at one end; a sequencing error may be responsible. The gene calls are TRBV11-1 and TRBJ2-7, with a weak D call TRBD1 (6 bases). The CDR3 sequence is 14 residues long. Looked up from germline, CDR1 is SGHAT and CDR2 is FQDESV (reference sequence). CDR3 nucleotides: TGTGCCGGCAGCCTCCTGAGGGGGAGAGAGACTCAGTACTTC. It codes for CAGSLLRGRETQYF.

This clonotype was recorded at least ten times. The chain joins TRBV6-2 or TRBV6-3 to TRBJ2-7, with D uncertain. This CDR3 region has 12 residues. Deletions cut 10 bases from V and 1 base from J, with 11 bases between. CDR1 and CDR2 (germline): MNHEY, SVGEGT. The CDR3 DNA is TGTGCCACCGGACCCCGATCCTACGAGCAGTACTTC. Translation: CATGPRSYEQYF.

This clonotype was counted ten times or more. The chain links TRBV30 to TRBJ2-2, with no clear D. The V gene's germline CDR1 is GTSNPN and CDR2 SVGIG (reference sequence). The CDR3 length is 12 residues. V gave up 8 bases and J gave up 3 bases, with 10 bases separating them. The CDR3 reads CALNQYTGELFF. CDR3 nucleotides: TGTGCCCTAAATCAGTACACCGGGGAGCTGTTTTTT.

This clonotype was recorded many times. CDR3: CATSPDRGGKNIQYF. The CDR3 region has the DNA TGTGCCACCAGTCCTGACAGGGGAGGGAAAAACATTCAGTACTTC. The chain recombines TRBV15 with TRBJ2-4, with a possible D match to TRBD1 (8 bases). Trimming stripped 6 bases from V and 4 bases from J, with 16 bases between. The CDR3 sequence is 15 residues long. CDR1 and CDR2 from the germline V gene are LNHNV and YYDKDF (reference sequence).

In the case of this clonotype: With a much larger clone just one base away, this may be a read error. This chain uses TRBV24-1 with TRBJ2-1, with 7 bases that match TRBD1. CDR3 size: 15 residues. The V segment lost 1 base and the J segment 10 bases; nucleotides outside the gene matches: 9. Germline CDR1 and CDR2: KGHDR and SFDVKD. The CDR3 sequence: CATSDLDLARGEQFF. The CDR3 DNA reads as TGTGCCACCAGTGATTTAGACCTAGCCAGGGGGGAGCAGTTCTTC.

The table lists this clonotype with a count of one. This may stem from a read error, because a much larger clone lies one nucleotide away. The rearrangement links TRBV9 to TRBJ2-1; D possibly corresponds to TRBD1 (6 bases). Between the trimmed V and J ends, which lost 3 bases and 6 bases, there was a span of 13 bases. This CDR3 is 14 amino acids long. Germline V gene lookup returns CDR1 SGDLS and CDR2 YYNGEE. The CDR3 coding sequence is TGTGCCAGCAGCGGAGGAGTACAGGGCAATGAGCAGTTCTTC. This gives the protein CASSGGVQGNEQFF.

The chain links TRBV20-1 to TRBJ2-5; D is tentatively TRBD1 or TRBD2 (7 bases each). CDR1 is DFQATT and CDR2 is SNEGSKA in the germline V gene (reference sequence). This CDR3 spans 15 amino acids. CDR3 region: CSAHPGGGRVYKQYF. CDR3 coding DNA: TGCAGCGCACACCCAGGGGGAGGGAGAGTCTACAAGCAGTACTTC.